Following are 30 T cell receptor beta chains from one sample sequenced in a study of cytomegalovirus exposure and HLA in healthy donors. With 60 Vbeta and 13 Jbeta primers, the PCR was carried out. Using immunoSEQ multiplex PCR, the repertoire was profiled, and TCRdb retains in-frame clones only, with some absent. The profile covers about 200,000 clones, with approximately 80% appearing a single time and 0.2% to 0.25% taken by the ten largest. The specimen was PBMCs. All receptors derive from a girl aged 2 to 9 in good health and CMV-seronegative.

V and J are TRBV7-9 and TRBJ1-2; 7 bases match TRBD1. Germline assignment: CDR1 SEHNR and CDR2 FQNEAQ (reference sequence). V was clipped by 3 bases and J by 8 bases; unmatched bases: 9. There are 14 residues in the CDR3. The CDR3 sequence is CASSFASNRGGYTF. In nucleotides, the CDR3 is TGTGCCAGCAGCTTCGCCAGCAACAGGGGCGGCTACACCTTC. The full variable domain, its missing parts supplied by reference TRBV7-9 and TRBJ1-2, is DTGVSQNPRHKITKRGQNVTFRCDPISEHNRLYWYRQTLGQGPEFLTYFQNEAQLEKSRLLSDRFSAERPKGSFSTLEIQRTEQGDSAMYLCASSFASNRGGYTFGSGTRLTVV.

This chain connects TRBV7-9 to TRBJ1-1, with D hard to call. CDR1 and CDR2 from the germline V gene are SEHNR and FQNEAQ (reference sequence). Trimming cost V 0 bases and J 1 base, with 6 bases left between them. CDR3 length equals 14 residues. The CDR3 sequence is CASSLASANTEAFF. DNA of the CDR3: TGTGCCAGCAGCTTAGCGAGCGCGAACACTGAAGCTTTCTTT.

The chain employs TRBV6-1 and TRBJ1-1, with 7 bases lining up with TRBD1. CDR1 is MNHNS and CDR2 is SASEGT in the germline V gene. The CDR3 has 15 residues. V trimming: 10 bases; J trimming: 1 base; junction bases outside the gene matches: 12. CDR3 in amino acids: CATAIVRQGNTEAFF. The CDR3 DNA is TGTGCCACAGCAATCGTTCGACAGGGGAACACTGAAGCTTTCTTT.

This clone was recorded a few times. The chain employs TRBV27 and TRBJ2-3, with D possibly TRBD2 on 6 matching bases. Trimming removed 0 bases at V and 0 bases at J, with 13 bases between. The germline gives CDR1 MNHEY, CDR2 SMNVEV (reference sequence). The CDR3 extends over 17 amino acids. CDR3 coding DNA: TGTGCCAGCAGTTTATCTTTAGCGGATCCTAGCACAGATACGCAGTATTTT. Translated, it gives CASSLSLADPSTDTQYF.

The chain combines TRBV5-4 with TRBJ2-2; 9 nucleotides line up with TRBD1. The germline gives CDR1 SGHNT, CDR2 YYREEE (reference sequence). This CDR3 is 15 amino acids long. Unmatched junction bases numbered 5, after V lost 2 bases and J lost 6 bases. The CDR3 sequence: CASSLWDRDPGELFF. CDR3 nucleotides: TGTGCCAGCAGCTTATGGGACAGGGATCCCGGGGAGCTGTTTTTT.

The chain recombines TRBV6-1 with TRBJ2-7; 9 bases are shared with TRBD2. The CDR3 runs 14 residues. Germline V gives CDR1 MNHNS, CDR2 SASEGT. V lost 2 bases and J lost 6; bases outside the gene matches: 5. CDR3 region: CASSEPLAGSEQYF. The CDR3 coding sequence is TGTGCCAGCAGTGAACCGCTAGCGGGAAGCGAGCAGTACTTC.

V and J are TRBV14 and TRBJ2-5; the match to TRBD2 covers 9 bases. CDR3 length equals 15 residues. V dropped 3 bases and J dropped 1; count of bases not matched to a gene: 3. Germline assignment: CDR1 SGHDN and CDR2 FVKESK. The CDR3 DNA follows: TGTGCCAGCAGCCAGAGAGCGGGAGGCCAAGAGACCCAGTACTTC. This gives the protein CASSQRAGGQETQYF.

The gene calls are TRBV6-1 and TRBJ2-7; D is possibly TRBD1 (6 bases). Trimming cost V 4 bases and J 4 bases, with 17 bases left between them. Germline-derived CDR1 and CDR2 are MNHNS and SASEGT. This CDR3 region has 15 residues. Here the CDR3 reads CASSASDRLKYEQYF. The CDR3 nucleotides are TGTGCCAGCAGTGCCTCAGACAGGTTGAAATACGAGCAGTACTTC.

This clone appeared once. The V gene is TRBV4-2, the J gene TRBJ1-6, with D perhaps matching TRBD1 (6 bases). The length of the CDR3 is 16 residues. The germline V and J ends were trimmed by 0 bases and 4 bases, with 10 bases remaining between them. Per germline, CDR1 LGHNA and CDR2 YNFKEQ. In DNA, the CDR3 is TGTGCCAGCAGCCAAGATCAACAGGGATATAATTCACCCCTCCACTTT. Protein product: CASSQDQQGYNSPLHF.

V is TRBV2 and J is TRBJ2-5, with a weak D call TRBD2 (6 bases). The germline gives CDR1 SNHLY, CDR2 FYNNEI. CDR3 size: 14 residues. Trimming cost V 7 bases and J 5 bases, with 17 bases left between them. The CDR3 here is CASTDPSSEETQYF. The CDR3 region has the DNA TGTGCCAGCACGGACCCCTCTAGCGAGGAGACCCAGTACTTC.

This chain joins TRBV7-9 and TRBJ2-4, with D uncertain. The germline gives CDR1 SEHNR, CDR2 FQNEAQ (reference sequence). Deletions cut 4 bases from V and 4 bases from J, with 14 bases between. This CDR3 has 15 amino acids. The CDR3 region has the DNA TGTGCCAGCAGCTCGACCAGCCCAGGAAAAAACATTCAGTACTTC. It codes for CASSSTSPGKNIQYF.

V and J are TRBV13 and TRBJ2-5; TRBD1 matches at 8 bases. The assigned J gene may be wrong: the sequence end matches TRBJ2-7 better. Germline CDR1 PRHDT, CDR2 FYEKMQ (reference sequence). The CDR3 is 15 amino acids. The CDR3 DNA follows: TGTGCCAGCAGCTCAACGACAGGGGCCGCCTACGAGCAGTACTTC. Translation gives CASSSTTGAAYEQYF.

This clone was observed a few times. The CDR3 nucleotides are TGTGCCAGCAGCCAGAGGGGCGGGAGGGGACACGAGCAGTACTTC. The encoded protein is CASSQRGGRGHEQYF. This chain connects TRBV7-3 to TRBJ2-7; 9 bases align to TRBD2. Germline loops: CDR1 SGHTA, CDR2 FQGTGA. The CDR3 has 15 amino acids. V trimming: 5 bases; J trimming: 5 bases; junction bases outside the gene matches: 10.

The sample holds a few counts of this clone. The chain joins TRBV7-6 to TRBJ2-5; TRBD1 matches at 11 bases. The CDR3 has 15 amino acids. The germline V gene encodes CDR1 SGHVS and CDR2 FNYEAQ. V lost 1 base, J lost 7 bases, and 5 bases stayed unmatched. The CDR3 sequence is CASSLGDRGIGTQYF. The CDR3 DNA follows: TGTGCCAGCAGCTTAGGGGACAGGGGGATTGGGACCCAGTACTTC.

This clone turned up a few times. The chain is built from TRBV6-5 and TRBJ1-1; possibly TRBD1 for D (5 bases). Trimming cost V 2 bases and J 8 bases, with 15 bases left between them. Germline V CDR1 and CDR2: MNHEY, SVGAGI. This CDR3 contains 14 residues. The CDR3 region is CASSYSGTAKEAFF. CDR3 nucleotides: TGTGCCAGCAGTTACAGCGGGACGGCTAAAGAAGCTTTCTTT.

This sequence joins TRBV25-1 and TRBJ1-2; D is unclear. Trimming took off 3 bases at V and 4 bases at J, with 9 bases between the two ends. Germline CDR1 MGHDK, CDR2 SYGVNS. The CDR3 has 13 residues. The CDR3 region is CASSDQASYGYTF. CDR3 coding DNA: TGTGCCAGCAGTGACCAGGCGAGCTATGGCTACACCTTC.

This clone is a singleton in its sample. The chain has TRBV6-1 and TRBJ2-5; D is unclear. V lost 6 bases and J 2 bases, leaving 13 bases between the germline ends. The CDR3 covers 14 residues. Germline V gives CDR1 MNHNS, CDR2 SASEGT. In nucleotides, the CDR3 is TGTGCCAGCAGCGAACGTGCAGGACAAGAGACCCAGTACTTC. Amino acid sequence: CASSERAGQETQYF.

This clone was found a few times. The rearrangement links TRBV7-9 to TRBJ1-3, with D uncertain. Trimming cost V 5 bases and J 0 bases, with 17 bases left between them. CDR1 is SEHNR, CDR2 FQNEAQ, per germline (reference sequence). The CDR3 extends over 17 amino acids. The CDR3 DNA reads TGTGCCAGCAGCCGACCGGCGTGGCGGGACTCTGGAAACACCATATATTTT. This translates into CASSRPAWRDSGNTIYF.

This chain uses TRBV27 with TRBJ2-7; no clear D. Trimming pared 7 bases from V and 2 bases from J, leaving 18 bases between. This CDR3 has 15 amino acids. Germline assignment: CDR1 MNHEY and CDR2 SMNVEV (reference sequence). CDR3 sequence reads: CASMLLSSGTYEQYF. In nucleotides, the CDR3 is TGTGCCAGCATGCTTCTTTCCAGTGGTACCTACGAGCAGTACTTC.

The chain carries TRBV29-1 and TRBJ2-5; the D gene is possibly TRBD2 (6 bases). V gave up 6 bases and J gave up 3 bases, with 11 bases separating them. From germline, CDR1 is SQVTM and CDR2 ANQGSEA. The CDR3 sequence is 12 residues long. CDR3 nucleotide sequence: TGCAGCGTCCTGACTAGTAAAGAGACCCAGTACTTC. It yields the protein CSVLTSKETQYF.

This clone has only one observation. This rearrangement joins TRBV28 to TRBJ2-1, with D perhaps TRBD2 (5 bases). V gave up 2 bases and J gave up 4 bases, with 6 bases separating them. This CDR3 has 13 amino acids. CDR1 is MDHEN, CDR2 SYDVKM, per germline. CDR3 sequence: CASSLSGYNEQFF. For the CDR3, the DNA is TGTGCCAGCAGTTTAAGCGGATACAATGAGCAGTTCTTC.

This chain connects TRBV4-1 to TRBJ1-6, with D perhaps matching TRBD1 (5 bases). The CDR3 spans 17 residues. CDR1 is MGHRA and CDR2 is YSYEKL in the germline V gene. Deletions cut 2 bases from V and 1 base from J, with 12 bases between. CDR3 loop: CASSQSRQLSYNSPLHF. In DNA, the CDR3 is TGCGCCAGCAGCCAATCTAGACAGCTTTCCTATAATTCACCCCTCCACTTT.

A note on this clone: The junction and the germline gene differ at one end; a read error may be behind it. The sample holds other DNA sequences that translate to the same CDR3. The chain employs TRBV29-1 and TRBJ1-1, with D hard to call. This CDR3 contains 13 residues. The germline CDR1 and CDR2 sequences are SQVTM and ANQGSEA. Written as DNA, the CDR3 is TGCAGCGTCGAAGGCCGACTAAACACTGAAGCTTTCTTT. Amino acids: CSVEGRLNTEAFF.

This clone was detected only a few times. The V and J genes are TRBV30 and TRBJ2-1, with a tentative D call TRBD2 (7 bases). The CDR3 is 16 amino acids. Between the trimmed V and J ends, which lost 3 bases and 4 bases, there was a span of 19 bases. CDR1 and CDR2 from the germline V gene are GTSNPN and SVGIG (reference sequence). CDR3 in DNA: TGTGCCTGGAGGGCAACAGGGAGGGGTCGGTACAATGAGCAGTTCTTC. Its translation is CAWRATGRGRYNEQFF.

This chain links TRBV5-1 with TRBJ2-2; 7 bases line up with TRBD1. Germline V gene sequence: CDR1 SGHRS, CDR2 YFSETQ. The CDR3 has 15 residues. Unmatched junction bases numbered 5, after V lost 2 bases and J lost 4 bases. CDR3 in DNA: TGCGCCAGCAGCTTTGGGGACAGTGGCACCGGGGAGCTGTTTTTT. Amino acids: CASSFGDSGTGELFF.

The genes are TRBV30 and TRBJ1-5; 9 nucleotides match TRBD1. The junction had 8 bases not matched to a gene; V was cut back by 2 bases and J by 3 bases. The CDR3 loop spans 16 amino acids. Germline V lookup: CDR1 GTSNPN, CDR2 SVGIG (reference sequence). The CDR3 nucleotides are TGTGCCTGGAGTTGCGACAGGGGGTTGTTCAATCAGCCCCAGCATTTT. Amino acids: CAWSCDRGLFNQPQHF.

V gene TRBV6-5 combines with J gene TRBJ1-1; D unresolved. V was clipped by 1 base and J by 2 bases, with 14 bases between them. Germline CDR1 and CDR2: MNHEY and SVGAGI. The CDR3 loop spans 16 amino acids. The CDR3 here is CASSYFAPNYNTEAFF. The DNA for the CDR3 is TGTGCCAGCAGTTACTTCGCCCCGAACTACAACACTGAAGCTTTCTTT.

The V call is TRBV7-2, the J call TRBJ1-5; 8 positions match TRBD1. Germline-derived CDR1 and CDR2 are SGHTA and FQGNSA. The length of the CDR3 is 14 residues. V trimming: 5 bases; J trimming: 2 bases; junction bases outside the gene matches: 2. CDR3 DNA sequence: TGTGCCAGCAGCCCGGGACAGGGCAATCAGCCCCAGCATTTT. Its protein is CASSPGQGNQPQHF.

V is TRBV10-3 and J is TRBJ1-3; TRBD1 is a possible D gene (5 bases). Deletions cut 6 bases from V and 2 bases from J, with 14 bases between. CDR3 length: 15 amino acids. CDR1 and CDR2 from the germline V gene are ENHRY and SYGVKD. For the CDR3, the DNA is TGTGCCATCAGCTCCCAGTCAGGGACTGGAAACACCATATATTTT. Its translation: CAISSQSGTGNTIYF.

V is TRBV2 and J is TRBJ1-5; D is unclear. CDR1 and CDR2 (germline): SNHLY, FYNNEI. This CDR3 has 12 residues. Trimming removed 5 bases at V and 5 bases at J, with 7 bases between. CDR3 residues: CASSSVDQPQHF. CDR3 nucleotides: TGTGCCAGCAGTTCAGTGGATCAGCCCCAGCATTTT.